This T cell receptor (beta chain) came from a study of CD8 T cells in Susac syndrome. A note on this clonotype: The antigen is undetermined.

Notes on the study in general: A relatively small number of individuals underwent TCR sequencing and HLA analysis.

The study sequenced TCR beta in blood CD8+ and CD4+ T cells. Negative isolation yielded the CD8+ and CD4+ T cells, while FACS enriched the TEMRA cells. Unmatched junction bases numbered 16, after V lost 4 bases and J lost 1 base. Germline loops: CDR1 MRHNA, CDR2 SNTAGT. The CDR3 covers 19 residues. Reverse transcription used about 0.45 to 1 ug RNA and random hexamers. The amplification used immunoSEQ multiplex PCR on TCR beta CDR3; it spanned 54 Vbeta and 13 Jbeta. TCRdb analysed the immunoSEQ multiplex PCR reads with MiXCR anew, one entry per CDR3 protein. This sample yields about 300,000 distinct CDR3 sequences, of which around 91% are seen a single time; less than 0.2% belongs to the top ten.

This sequence was found in a human donor with multiple sclerosis. The V and J genes are TRBV6-4 and TRBJ1-1; 9 positions match TRBD1. Sequenced material: CD8+ T cells from PBMCs. The CDR3 coding sequence is TGTGCCAGCAGTGCCTCTTCCGAACCGGGACAGGGTAAGAACACTGAAGCTTTCTTT. As protein: CASSASSEPGQGKNTEAFF.